The 12 T cell receptor beta chains below all came from one sample that was sequenced in a study of T cell responses to AZD1222 COVID-19 vaccine. Method: immunoSEQ multiplex PCR; TCRdb's copy keeps in-frame clones and lacks some. The table shows some 69,000 clones, with approximately 83% occurring only once. This material consisted of peripheral blood, taken on day 0 of AZD1222 vaccination. The source is an adult in good health.

The gene calls are TRBV5-1 and TRBJ1-6, with 9 positions matching TRBD1. After removal of 1 base from V and 9 bases from J, the junction contained 8 bases not matched to a gene. CDR3 length equals 16 residues. Germline V gene lookup returns CDR1 SGHRS and CDR2 YFSETQ. This CDR3 is CASSLSVQGALSPLHF. The CDR3 DNA follows: TGCGCCAGCAGCTTGTCGGTACAGGGGGCGCTTTCACCCCTCCACTTT.

This chain uses TRBV11-3 with TRBJ2-3, with a tentative D call TRBD2 (6 bases). CDR1 is SGHNT and CDR2 is YENEEA in the germline V gene. The CDR3 totals 15 residues. With 8 bases removed from V and 2 bases from J, the gap between germline ends came to 17 bases. The DNA for the CDR3 is TGTGCCAGCTCCCCCGTCGGGGGAACCACAGATACGCAGTATTTT. Translation: CASSPVGGTTDTQYF.

This clone was counted many times. The gene calls are TRBV6-2 or TRBV6-3 and TRBJ1-2, with unresolved D. This CDR3 region has 13 residues. CDR1 is MNHEY and CDR2 is SVGEGT in the germline V gene. V was pared by 6 bases and J by 4 bases, with 12 bases between. This CDR3 reads CASSNLGFYGYTF. For the CDR3, the DNA is TGTGCCAGCAGCAATCTGGGCTTCTATGGCTACACCTTC.

The J gene is TRBJ2-7, the V gene TRBV5-1, with 8 bases that match TRBD1. This CDR3 has 14 residues. Per the germline V gene, CDR1 is SGHRS and CDR2 is YFSETQ. The V segment lost 3 bases and the J segment 5 bases; nucleotides outside the gene matches: 7. CDR3 region: CASSSRTGMNEQYF. DNA of the CDR3: TGCGCCAGCAGCTCAAGGACAGGGATGAACGAGCAGTACTTC.

This clone was observed once. The V call is TRBV5-4, the J call TRBJ2-7; the D is unclear. Germline CDR1 reads SGHNT; CDR2 reads YYREEE (reference sequence). This CDR3 contains 13 residues. V lost 2 bases and J lost 2, with 8 bases in between. CDR3 sequence (DNA): TGTGCCAGCAGCTTAGGTTCCCCCTACGAGCAGTACTTC. This codes for CASSLGSPYEQYF.

The gene calls are TRBV3-1 (or the pseudogene TRBV3-2) and TRBJ1-5; 10 nucleotides align to TRBD1. Germline V gives CDR1 LGHDT, CDR2 YNNKEL (reference sequence). Unmatched junction bases numbered 11, after V lost 0 bases and J lost 0 bases. The CDR3 has 20 residues. CDR3 in amino acids: CASSQEGPRDRGPSNQPQHF. The CDR3 DNA follows: TGTGCCAGCAGCCAAGAGGGACCCCGGGACAGGGGACCTAGCAATCAGCCCCAGCATTTT.

DNA of the CDR3: TGCAGCGTTGATACAGCTGGAAACACCATATATTTT. This translates into CSVDTAGNTIYF. V gene TRBV29-1 combines with J gene TRBJ1-3, with D unclear. Between the trimmed V and J ends, which lost 3 bases and 2 bases, there was a span of 5 bases. Germline V gene data show CDR1 as SQVTM and CDR2 as ANQGSEA. The CDR3 spans 12 residues.

This chain uses TRBV18 with TRBJ1-1; the match to TRBD1 covers 9 bases. Germline values: CDR1 KGHSH, CDR2 LQKENI. V was clipped by 3 bases and J by 11 bases; unmatched bases: 7. The CDR3 sequence is 13 residues long. CDR3 coding DNA: TGTGCCAGCTCACCTACAGGGGGCGGTTGGGCTTTCTTT. Translating it yields CASSPTGGGWAFF.

The chain joins TRBV29-1 to TRBJ2-2; the D is unclear. Germline V lookup: CDR1 SQVTM, CDR2 ANQGSEA. CDR3 length: 12 amino acids. V was pared by 4 bases and J by 0 bases, with 3 bases between. The CDR3 nucleotides are TGCAGCGTTGGGGCGAACACCGGGGAGCTGTTTTTT. As protein: CSVGANTGELFF.

CDR3 protein: CASSYLPGRSVNEQYF. Here the CDR3 DNA reads TGTGCCAGCAGTTACTTACCGGGACGGTCCGTAAACGAGCAGTACTTC. This chain links TRBV6-5 with TRBJ2-7; tentatively, D is TRBD1 or TRBD2 (5 bases each). This CDR3 has 16 amino acids. The germline V and J ends were trimmed by 1 base and 5 bases, with 18 bases remaining between them. CDR1 is MNHEY, CDR2 SVGAGI, per germline.

This chain's CDR3 is CASSRASGGHYEQYF. The DNA of the CDR3 is TGTGCCAGCAGCCGAGCTAGCGGGGGCCACTACGAGCAGTACTTC. This chain joins TRBV6-5 and TRBJ2-7; 10 bases map to TRBD2. Per germline, CDR1 MNHEY and CDR2 SVGAGI. This CDR3 is built from 15 residues. Germline trimming cut 6 bases from V and 3 bases from J; bases unmatched to any gene: 8.

This chain joins TRBV5-1 and TRBJ2-1; 12 bases map to TRBD1. V gave up 6 bases and J gave up 9 bases; unmatched junction bases: 7. Germline V gene sequence: CDR1 SGHRS, CDR2 YFSETQ. This CDR3 spans 14 amino acids. CDR3 in amino acids: CASTPGQGAGEQFF. In nucleotides, the CDR3 is TGCGCCAGCACACCGGGACAGGGGGCAGGTGAGCAGTTCTTC.